This T cell receptor beta chain emerged from a study of blood T cell repertoires in COVID-19. In the study overall: Samples of COVID-19 (acute and convalescent) were obtained from the United States, Italy and Spain.

Unmatched junction bases numbered 6, after V lost 3 bases and J lost 5 bases. CDR3 length equals 16 residues. CDR1 WNHNN and CDR2 SYGVQD come from the germline V gene (reference sequence). Per the authors' pipeline: Counts of nucleated cells, estimated from reference gene primer amplification, were obtained. Sequenced by immunoSEQ multiplex PCR; TCRdb stores in-frame clones only, minus some. The V and J calls and clone size were taken over from that table, and D and trimming were inferred from the DNA. The top ten clones hold roughly 0.87% of a sample with approximately 290,000 clones, under 85% of them seen once.

This clonotype was sampled from a human donor with COVID-19, enrolled during active disease. The donor label of this sample is uncertain. The source material was peripheral blood. The rearrangement uses TRBV10-1 and TRBJ2-1; 11 nucleotides line up with TRBD2. CDR3 amino acids: CASSESIAGGNNEQFF. The CDR3 DNA reads as TGCGCCAGCAGTGAAAGTATAGCGGGAGGGAACAATGAGCAGTTCTTC.